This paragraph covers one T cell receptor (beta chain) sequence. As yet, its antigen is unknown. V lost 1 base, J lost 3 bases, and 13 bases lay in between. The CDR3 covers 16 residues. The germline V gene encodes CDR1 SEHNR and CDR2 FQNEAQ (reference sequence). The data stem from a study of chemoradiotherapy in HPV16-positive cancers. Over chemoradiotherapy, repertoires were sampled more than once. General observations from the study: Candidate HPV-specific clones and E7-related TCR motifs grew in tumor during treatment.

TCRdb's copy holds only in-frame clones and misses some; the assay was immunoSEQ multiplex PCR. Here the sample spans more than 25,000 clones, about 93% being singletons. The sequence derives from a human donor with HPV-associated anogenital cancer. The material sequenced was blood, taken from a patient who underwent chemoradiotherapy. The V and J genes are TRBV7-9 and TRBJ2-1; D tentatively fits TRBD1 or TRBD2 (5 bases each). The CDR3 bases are TGTGCCAGCAGCTTAGTTGGGACGCCCGACTACAATGAGCAGTTCTTC. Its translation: CASSLVGTPDYNEQFF.